One sample yielded the 31 T cell receptor beta chains listed below, sequenced in a study of T cells in Graves' hyperthyroidism and ophthalmopathy. The source material, RNA transcripts, was used to amplify TCR beta CDR3 regions. First-round RT-PCR with HTBI primers amplified the TCR CDR3 region. In TCRdb, the multiplex PCR reads were re-called with MiXCR into one record per CDR3 protein. The sample yields hundreds of thousands of distinct CDR3 sequences, roughly 40% seen once. The sequencing sample was made of blood. Source of these receptors: a man aged 18 to 29 with Graves' hyperthyroidism.

In its sample, this clonotype was seen many times. The chain joins TRBV25-1 to TRBJ1-6; 10 positions match TRBD1. V gave up 4 bases and J gave up 0 bases; unmatched junction bases: 0. The CDR3 sequence is 16 residues long. The germline V gene has CDR1 MGHDK and CDR2 SYGVNS. This CDR3 reads CASSGTGGSYNSPLHF. CDR3 sequence (DNA): TGTGCCAGCAGTGGGACAGGGGGCTCCTATAATTCACCCCTCCACTTT.

Ten or more counts support this clonotype. The V call is TRBV29-1, the J call TRBJ1-1; a possible D gene is TRBD1 (6 bases). The CDR3 totals 14 residues. Trimming took 0 bases from V and 9 from J, leaving 17 bases between them. Germline lookup yields CDR1 SQVTM and CDR2 ANQGSEA. The CDR3 loop reads CSVEDPAQGVQAFF. As DNA, the CDR3 is TGCAGCGTTGAAGATCCCGCACAGGGAGTGCAAGCTTTCTTT.

The chain has TRBV5-1 and TRBJ1-3; 7 bases agree with TRBD1. Germline CDR1 is SGHRS and CDR2 is YFSETQ. Germline trimming cut 4 bases from V and 0 bases from J; bases unmatched to any gene: 10. CDR3 size: 17 residues. The CDR3 DNA sequence: TGCGCCAGCAGCCCTAATCCGGGACAGAGCTCTGGAAACACCATATATTTT. Translation: CASSPNPGQSSGNTIYF.

This chain links TRBV25-1 with TRBJ1-2, with no clear D. Germline CDR1 reads MGHDK; CDR2 reads SYGVNS. The V and J ends lost 5 bases and 12 bases respectively, with 16 bases between them. The CDR3 contains 12 residues. CDR3: CASSYDTSGHTF. CDR3 sequence (DNA): TGTGCCAGCAGTTACGACACTAGCGGCCACACCTTC.

The rearrangement uses TRBV4-1 and TRBJ1-1; TRBD1 might be the D (5 bases). CDR1 and CDR2 from the germline V gene are MGHRA and YSYEKL. This CDR3 region has 14 residues. Trimming cost V 2 bases and J 1 base, with 8 bases left between them. The CDR3 reads CASSQLGGNTEAFF. CDR3 DNA: TGCGCCAGCAGCCAACTCGGGGGGAACACTGAAGCTTTCTTT.

The gene calls are TRBV6-6 and TRBJ1-5; a weak D match, TRBD1 (6 bases). The CDR3 length is 13 residues. Germline values: CDR1 MNHNY, CDR2 SVGAGI (reference sequence). The V end lost 7 bases, the J end lost 3 bases, and 10 bases lay between the germline ends. CDR3 in amino acids: CASTGAINQPQHF. CDR3 in DNA: TGTGCCAGCACGGGGGCGATCAATCAGCCCCAGCATTTT.

The rearrangement joins TRBV7-2 to TRBJ1-5; 8 bases fit TRBD1. The germline CDR1 and CDR2 sequences are SGHTA and FQGNSA. The CDR3 loop spans 16 amino acids. The V and J ends lost 0 bases and 6 bases, in that order; junction bases with no gene match: 7. CDR3 nucleotides: TGTGCCAGCAGCTTAGCGGGGACAGGTGGCCCTCAGCCCCAGCATTTT. This encodes CASSLAGTGGPQPQHF.

There are a few counts of this clonotype. The rearrangement joins TRBV12-3 or TRBV12-4 to TRBJ1-5, with D perhaps TRBD1 (5 bases). There are 13 residues in the CDR3. Trimming left V 8 bases short and J 7 bases short, with 15 bases between. For the CDR3, the DNA is TGTGCCAGCGCTGGGGGGACGGGGCAGCCCCAGCATTTT. Its translation is CASAGGTGQPQHF.

This clonotype was detected only once. A much larger clone lies a single base off, so this may be a read error. The V and J genes are TRBV9 and TRBJ1-2; tentative D call: TRBD1 (5 bases). From germline, CDR1 is SGDLS and CDR2 YYNGEE. This CDR3 has 14 amino acids. Deletions cut 3 bases from V and 3 bases from J, with 12 bases between. CDR3 protein: CASSGAGRDYGYTF. In nucleotides, the CDR3 is TGTGCCAGCAGCGGCGCGGGGCGCGACTATGGCTACACCTTC.

Only a few counts were recorded for this clonotype. The chain combines TRBV12-3 or TRBV12-4 with TRBJ2-2; 7 bases are a match to TRBD1. V shed 10 bases, J shed 7 bases, and the junction held 9 bases outside the gene matches. This CDR3 spans 13 amino acids. CDR3 protein: CANSRGRDGELFF. CDR3 nucleotide sequence: TGTGCCAACTCGAGGGGGCGCGACGGGGAGCTGTTTTTT.

The genes are TRBV6-6 and TRBJ2-5; D not resolved. The CDR3 is 14 residues long. V was clipped by 5 bases and J by 5 bases, with 15 bases between them. Germline values: CDR1 MNHNY, CDR2 SVGAGI (reference sequence). CDR3: CASSDPGVWETQYF. CDR3 in DNA: TGTGCCAGCAGTGACCCGGGCGTTTGGGAGACCCAGTACTTC.

The V call is TRBV7-9, the J call TRBJ2-5; weak D call: TRBD2 (6 bases). This CDR3 has 15 amino acids. Trimming took 1 base from V and 0 from J, leaving 9 bases between them. CDR1 is SEHNR and CDR2 is FQNEAQ in the germline V gene (reference sequence). The CDR3 reads CASSLESGYQETQYF. For the CDR3, the DNA is TGTGCCAGCAGCTTAGAAAGCGGGTACCAAGAGACCCAGTACTTC. The complete variable domain, with remaining parts taken from reference TRBV7-9 and TRBJ2-5, reads DTGVSQNPRHKITKRGQNVTFRCDPISEHNRLYWYRQTLGQGPEFLTYFQNEAQLEKSRLLSDRFSAERPKGSFSTLEIQRTEQGDSAMYLCASSLESGYQETQYFGPGTRLLVL.

The chain has TRBV2 and TRBJ2-5; TRBD2 aligns across 9 bases. There are 16 residues in the CDR3. Germline V gene data show CDR1 as SNHLY and CDR2 as FYNNEI. Trimming removed 6 bases from V and 3 bases from J; junction bases left unmatched: 11. The CDR3 DNA is TGTGCCAGCAGGGCTGACGCGGGAGGGGGGGAAGAGACCCAGTACTTC. It specifies CASRADAGGGEETQYF.

This clonotype was counted ten times or more. V gene TRBV5-1 combines with J gene TRBJ1-1; D unresolved. This CDR3 is built from 11 residues. Germline CDR1 reads SGHRS; CDR2 reads YFSETQ. Trimming took 7 bases from V and 1 from J, leaving 5 bases between them. The CDR3 nucleotides read TGCGCCAGCCCCCGGAACACTGAAGCTTTCTTT. This sequence encodes CASPRNTEAFF.

This clonotype showed up just once. V gene TRBV15 combines with J gene TRBJ1-5, with 9 bases aligning to TRBD1. Germline CDR1 reads LNHNV; CDR2 reads YYDKDF (reference sequence). Trimming took 4 bases from V and 0 from J; bases not matched to a gene: 7. CDR3 length equals 17 residues. For the CDR3, the DNA is TGTGCCACCAGCACCACCGGGACAGGGAGTAGCAATCAGCCCCAGCATTTT. This gives the protein CATSTTGTGSSNQPQHF.

The rearrangement joins TRBV4-1 to TRBJ1-1; D possibly corresponds to TRBD1 (5 bases). The V gene lost 1 base and the J gene lost 10 bases, with 13 bases spanning the gap. The CDR3 is 13 residues long. The germline V gene has CDR1 MGHRA and CDR2 YSYEKL. CDR3 DNA sequence: TGCGCCAGCAGCCAAGGCAGGGAAATTCCAGCTTTCTTT. Translating it yields CASSQGREIPAFF.

This sequence joins TRBV10-3 and TRBJ2-7; TRBD2 might be the D (6 bases). The CDR3 sequence is 14 residues long. Germline CDR1 is ENHRY and CDR2 is SYGVKD. Trimming took off 10 bases at V and 5 bases at J, with 21 bases between the two ends. The DNA for the CDR3 is TGTGCCAGCAGCCCCGGAGGGGATGGGAACGAGCAGTACTTC. Protein sequence: CASSPGGDGNEQYF.

The J gene is TRBJ1-6, the V gene TRBV25-1; D not certain. Germline values: CDR1 MGHDK, CDR2 SYGVNS. Trimming removed 6 bases from V and 7 bases from J, with 16 bases in between. This CDR3 is 15 amino acids long. The CDR3 sequence: CASSQVGRENSPLHF. In nucleotides, the CDR3 is TGTGCCAGCAGCCAAGTCGGCAGAGAAAATTCACCCCTCCACTTT.

In its sample, this clonotype was seen many times. The J gene is TRBJ1-1, the V gene TRBV29-1; D may be TRBD1 (6 bases). The CDR3 runs 13 residues. Germline loops: CDR1 SQVTM, CDR2 ANQGSEA. The V and J ends lost 0 bases and 5 bases respectively, with 10 bases between them. CDR3 bases: TGCAGCGTTGAAGATTTGAGGGGGACTGAAGCTTTCTTT. This encodes CSVEDLRGTEAFF.

This clonotype was counted ten times or more. The junction differs from germline at one of its ends, possibly a read error. This chain connects TRBV5-1 to TRBJ1-1; 7 bases are shared with TRBD1. Germline lookup yields CDR1 SGHRS and CDR2 YFSETQ. The CDR3 length is 13 residues. CDR3 loop: CASSLTGDTEAFF. The CDR3 bases are TGTGCCAGCAGCCTAACAGGGGACACTGAAGCTTTCTTT.

Points on this clonotype: Since a much larger clone is just one base distant, this may be a read error. The chain combines TRBV29-1 with TRBJ1-1; tentative D call: TRBD1 (6 bases). Per germline, CDR1 SQVTM and CDR2 ANQGSEA. This CDR3 spans 14 amino acids. CDR3: CSVEGVGGDAEALF. For the CDR3, the DNA is TGCAGCGTTGAAGGAGTAGGGGGTGATGCTGAAGCTCTCTTT.

To note about this clonotype: A much larger clone differs from this one at a single base, so this may be a read error. The V call is TRBV29-1, the J call TRBJ2-5; TRBD1 or TRBD2 may be the D gene (8 bases each). CDR1 SQVTM and CDR2 ANQGSEA come from the germline V gene. V was cut by 4 bases and J by 9 bases, with 15 bases left in between. The CDR3 runs to 12 residues. Here the CDR3 DNA reads TGCAGCGTTGTCAGGGGGCGGGAGGCCCAGTACTTC. Protein: CSVVRGREAQYF. Drawing the rest from reference TRBV29-1 and TRBJ2-5, the complete variable domain is SAVISQKPSRDICQRGTSLTIQCQVDSQVTMMFWYRQQPGQSLTLIATANQGSEATYESGFVIDKFPISRPNLTFSTLTVSNMSPEDSSIYLCSVVRGREAQYFGPGTRLLVL.

This clonotype has just a few counts. This chain links TRBV2 with TRBJ2-7; D is perhaps TRBD1 (5 bases). The CDR3 totals 12 residues. The germline gives CDR1 SNHLY, CDR2 FYNNEI. The V gene lost 10 bases and the J gene lost 2 bases, with 12 bases spanning the gap. The DNA of the CDR3 is TGTGCCACGACCAGGGTTACCTACGAGCAGTACTTC. Protein: CATTRVTYEQYF.

This rearrangement joins TRBV12-3 or TRBV12-4 to TRBJ1-1; the D gene is possibly TRBD1 (5 bases). The CDR3 is made up of 12 amino acids. Trimming removed 4 bases from V and 9 bases from J, with 12 bases in between. CDR3 amino acids: CASSSGTDKAFF. The CDR3 DNA reads as TGTGCCAGCAGTTCCGGGACGGATAAAGCTTTCTTT.

With regard to this clonotype: A much more abundant neighbour one base away suggests this may be a read error. The CDR3 protein is CATSHRDRGSYEQYF. Written as DNA, the CDR3 is TGTGCCACCAGCCACCGGGACAGGGGCTCCTACGAGCAGTACTTC. The chain links TRBV15 to TRBJ2-7; TRBD1 matches 10 bases. CDR3 size: 15 residues. CDR1 and CDR2 (germline): LNHNV, YYDKDF (reference sequence). V dropped 5 bases and J dropped 0; count of bases not matched to a gene: 4. Combining the CDR3 with reference TRBV15 and TRBJ2-7 gives the whole variable domain DAMVIQNPRYQVTQFGKPVTLSCSQTLNHNVMYWYQQKSSQAPKLLFHYYDKDFNNEADTPDNFQSRRPNTSFCFLDIRSPGLGDTAMYLCATSHRDRGSYEQYFGPGTRLTVT.

The table lists this clonotype with many counts. The V call is TRBV12-3 or TRBV12-4, the J call TRBJ1-1; D is unresolved. The germline V and J ends were trimmed by 8 bases and 6 bases, with 19 bases remaining between them. There are 14 residues in the CDR3. CDR3 sequence (DNA): TGTGCCAGCCTGGCTATGGCGGCGGCGCCTGAAGCTTTCTTT. It yields the protein CASLAMAAAPEAFF.

In its sample, this clonotype was seen many times. The chain combines TRBV29-1 with TRBJ1-1, with D perhaps TRBD1 (5 bases). Germline CDR1 is SQVTM and CDR2 is ANQGSEA. V lost 6 bases and J 1 base, leaving 18 bases between the germline ends. CDR3 length: 15 amino acids. The CDR3 loop is CSVENRLTANTEAFF. CDR3 bases: TGCAGCGTGGAGAATAGACTGACAGCGAACACTGAAGCTTTCTTT.

This clonotype has a count of ten or more. This sequence joins TRBV2 and TRBJ2-5; the D gene is possibly TRBD1 (5 bases). The V end lost 2 bases, the J end lost 5 bases, and 12 bases lay between the germline ends. This CDR3 has 14 residues. CDR1 is SNHLY and CDR2 is FYNNEI in the germline V gene. CDR3 DNA sequence: TGTGCCAGCAGTGAACCCAGGGAAAGGGAGACCCAGTACTTC. As protein: CASSEPRERETQYF.

This clonotype was observed many times. The chain has TRBV7-2 and TRBJ1-1; weak D call: TRBD1 (6 bases). V shed 2 bases and J shed 0 bases, with 13 bases lying between them. CDR1 and CDR2 (germline): SGHTA, FQGNSA. This CDR3 is built from 16 residues. As DNA, the CDR3 is TGTGCCAGCAGCTTACCATCAGGGGCTATGAACACTGAAGCTTTCTTT. Its protein product is CASSLPSGAMNTEAFF.

About this clonotype itself: The junction does not match germline at one end; this may be a read error. CDR3 sequence (DNA): TGCGCCAGCAGCTACTACTACCGGACAGGGAAGTACTTC. Protein: CASSYYYRTGKYF. The chain has TRBV7-9 and TRBJ2-7, with TRBD1 matching 8 bases. Germline-derived CDR1 and CDR2 are SEHNR and FQNEAQ (reference sequence). This CDR3 has 13 amino acids.

Regarding this clonotype: This may come from a read error, since a much larger clone is one base off. This CDR3 is missing its conserved last phenylalanine or tryptophan, likely due to a read error. The chain joins TRBV29-1 to TRBJ1-1, with 8 nucleotides matching TRBD1. Germline CDR1 and CDR2: SQVTM and ANQGSEA. This CDR3 region has 14 residues. With 6 bases clipped from V and 1 base from J, the junction kept 7 bases outside the gene matches. CDR3 in DNA: TGCAGCGTAGGACAGGGTCGGGGGAACACTGAAGCTTTCCTT. Its protein product is CSVGQGRGNTEAFL.